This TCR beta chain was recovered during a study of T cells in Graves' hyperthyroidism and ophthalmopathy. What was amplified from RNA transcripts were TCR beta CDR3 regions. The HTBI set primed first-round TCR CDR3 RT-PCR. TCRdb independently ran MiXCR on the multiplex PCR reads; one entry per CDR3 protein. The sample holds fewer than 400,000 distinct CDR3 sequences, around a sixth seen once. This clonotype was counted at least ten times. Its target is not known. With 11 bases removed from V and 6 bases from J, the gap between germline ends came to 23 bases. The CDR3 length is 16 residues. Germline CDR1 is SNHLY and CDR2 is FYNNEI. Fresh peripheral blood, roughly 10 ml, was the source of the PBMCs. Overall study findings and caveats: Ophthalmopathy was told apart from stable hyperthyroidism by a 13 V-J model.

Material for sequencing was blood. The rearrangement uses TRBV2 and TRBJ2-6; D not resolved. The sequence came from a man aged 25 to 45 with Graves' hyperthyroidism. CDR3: CALKSLESGQANVLTF. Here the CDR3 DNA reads TGTGCCCTCAAATCGTTGGAGTCTGGGCAGGCCAACGTCCTGACTTTC. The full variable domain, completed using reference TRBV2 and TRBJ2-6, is EPEVTQTPSHQVTQMGQEVILRCVPISNHLYFYWYRQILGQKVEFLVSFYNNEISEKSEIFDDQFSVERPDGSNFTLKIRSTKLEDSAMYFCALKSLESGQANVLTFGAGSRLTVL.